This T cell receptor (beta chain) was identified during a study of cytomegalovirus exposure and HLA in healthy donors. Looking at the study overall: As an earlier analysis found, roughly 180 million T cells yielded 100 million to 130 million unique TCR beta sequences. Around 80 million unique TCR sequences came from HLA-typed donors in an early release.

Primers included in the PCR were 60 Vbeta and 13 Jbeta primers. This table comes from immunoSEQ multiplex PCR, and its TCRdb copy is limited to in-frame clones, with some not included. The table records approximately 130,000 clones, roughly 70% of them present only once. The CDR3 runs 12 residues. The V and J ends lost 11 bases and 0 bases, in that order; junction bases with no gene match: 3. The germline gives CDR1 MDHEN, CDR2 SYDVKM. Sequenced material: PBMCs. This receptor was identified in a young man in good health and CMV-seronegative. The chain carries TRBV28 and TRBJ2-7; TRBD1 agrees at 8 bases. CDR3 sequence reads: CACTGGSYEQYF. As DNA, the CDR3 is TGTGCCTGCACAGGGGGCTCCTACGAGCAGTACTTC.